This TCR beta chain was sequenced during a study of blood T cell repertoires in COVID-19 (dated by TCRdb to about 2020). For context, the study as a whole: Samples from collaborators originated in the United States, Italy and Spain and spanned both the acute and convalescent phases of COVID-19. The prospective study material was composed of cDNA or gDNA derived from T cells, B-cell-depleted T cells, or PBMCs. Deeply sampled blood TCRbeta repertoires from subjects exposed to, actively infected with, or recovered from COVID-19 were included in the dataset. The repertoires were released in a freely available public database intended as a resource for research on the immune response to SARS-CoV-2. Samples were obtained from the ongoing ImmuneRACE study (first 160 participants) and from over 1,000 subjects provided by 6 global collaborators. Nearly every sample came with metadata listing a de-identified subject ID, COVID-19 status, age in years and sex. HLA class I and class II types, where available, came from metadata supplied by the sample provider rather than from assay-based typing.

Regarding this clone: The clone's antigen remains unknown. No much larger clonotype is one base removed from it; base qualities were not supplied.

TCRbeta CDR3 regions were amplified from genomic DNA using the immunoSEQ Assay, a bias-controlled multiplex PCR. As for how the authors treated the data: The number of nucleated cells in each sample was estimated from the amplification of reference gene primers within the assay. To quantify the absolute abundance of each unique TCRbeta CDR3 rearrangement, sequence reads were collapsed and filtered. For each sample, productive Simpson clonality was calculated as the square root of Simpson's diversity index across productive rearrangements. In TCRdb, the immuneACCESS table is reduced to in-frame sequences with V and J assigned. These tables do not hold every clone; where another copy was compared, an unresolved V gene accounts for under half, and the others remain unexplained. D and trimming come from the DNA, and the V and J calls and clone size come from that table. The sample has some 70,000 clones on record, around 93% of them singletons. Of the sample, approximately 7.5% falls within the top ten clones.

The full study reports these points: How much clinical and demographic metadata was included differed by source and by participant, and the metadata was provided uncurated.

V lost 2 bases and J lost 4 bases; the stretch between them is 15 bases long. CDR1 MNHNY and CDR2 SVGAGI are derived from the germline V gene (reference sequence). From the cysteine through the phenylalanine, the CDR3 covers 16 amino acids. Of all the DNA, just the CDR3 is kept, 48 bases in frame from base 1. Whole blood was collected in K2EDTA tubes by collaborating institutions according to the institutions' own protocols. Collaborator samples were shipped for TCRbeta analysis as frozen whole blood, isolated PBMCs, or DNA extracted from either sample type. Input material: peripheral blood. The chain was built from TRBV6-6 and TRBJ2-1; TRBD2 might be the D gene, on 6 matching bases. The TCR originated in a human donor in a cohort sampled during active COVID-19. The CDR3 here reads CASSYVVSGSYNEQFF. The DNA sequence is given as TGTGCCAGCAGTTACGTGGTTAGCGGTTCTTACAATGAGCAGTTCTTC.